This T cell receptor beta chain was identified during a study of CD8 T cells in ankylosing spondylitis. General study findings and limits: Disease-linked clones were CD8+ and relatively rare in peripheral blood. A motif of eight highly homologous TCR beta variants was seen as apparently characteristic of ankylosing spondylitis blood. Disease-linked clones were reportedly significantly enriched in matched ankylosing spondylitis synovial fluid.

This CDR3 region has 14 residues. The V and J ends lost 5 bases and 5 bases respectively, with 15 bases between them. The germline CDR1 and CDR2 sequences are SGHVS and FQNEAQ. This clonotype was seen more than once but under ten times. Its matching antigen is unknown. Libraries of TCR beta came from quantitative 5'-RACE with molecular barcodes. Using its own MiXCR run on the 5' RACE reads, TCRdb lists one record per CDR3 protein. The data hold about 250,000 distinct CDR3 sequences, with 8% to 11% observed a single time. The receptor was derived from a male donor with ankylosing spondylitis or in good health (not recorded which). The chain couples TRBV7-8 to TRBJ2-5; possible D gene TRBD1, 6 bases. Source material: blood, either unsorted or a sorted T cell fraction (not recorded which). This CDR3 is CASSLRDRGETQYF. DNA for the CDR3: TGTGCCAGCAGCCTTAGGGATAGGGGGGAGACCCAGTACTTC. The variable domain in full, completed from reference TRBV7-8 and TRBJ2-5, reads GAGVSQSPRYKVAKRGQDVALRCDPISGHVSLFWYQQALGQGPEFLTYFQNEAQLDKSGLPSDRFFAERPEGSVSTLKIQRTQQEDSAVYLCASSLRDRGETQYFGPGTRLLVL.